These T cell receptor beta chains were read from a single sample in a study of immune cell composition in non-small cell lung cancer. Assay used: immunoSEQ multiplex PCR; TCRdb lists only in-frame clones, some missing. The sample yields 1,500 to 2,000 clones, around 80% seen once. Sequencing was done on a sample of lung tumor tissue. The origin of the receptors is a human donor with non-small cell lung cancer. Both conserved end residues are part of each CDR3. The D gene is left open where the match is weak. Clone size is given for some rows only: seen once, a few or many times, or a class if the clone is expanded.

>TRBD1|NA|TRBJ1-4|TRBV2
TGTGCCAGCAGTGGGGACAGGGGAGGAGAAAAACTGTTTTTT
CASSGDRGGEKLFF
>TRBD1|once|TRBJ1-5|TRBV28
TGTGCCAGCAGCCCGACAGGGGTTTATAGCAATCAGCCCCAGCATTTT
CASSPTGVYSNQPQHF
>NA|NA|TRBJ1-1|TRBV28
TGTGCCAGCAGCCGAGGCACTGAAGCTTTCTTT
CASSRGTEAFF
>NA|NA|TRBJ1-1|TRBV7-9
TGTGCCAGCAGCCCAGGACCCGGAGGGACGAACACTGAAGCTTTCTTT
CASSPGPGGTNTEAFF
>TRBD2|NA|TRBJ2-7|TRBV10-2
TGCGCCAGCAGTGACCCCTACAGGGGGACTAGCGGGAGGTCCTACGAGCAGTACTTC
CASSDPYRGTSGRSYEQYF
>NA|NA|TRBJ2-4|TRBV2
TGTGCCAGCACCCTTGACAGTTTACAAAACATTCAGTACTTC
CASTLDSLQNIQYF
>NA|NA|TRBJ1-4|TRBV7-2
TGTGCCAGCAGACTAGGACAGAATAATGAAAAACTGTTTTTT
CASRLGQNNEKLFF
>NA|NA|TRBJ1-2|TRBV4-2
TGTGCCAGCAGCCTCCAGGGTGTAGCTACTGGCTACACCTTC
CASSLQGVATGYTF
>NA|NA|TRBJ2-1|TRBV7-2
TGTGCCAGCAGCCCTCGACAGACACACACGAATGAGCAGTTCTTC
CASSPRQTHTNEQFF
>NA|once|TRBJ1-5|TRBV28
TGTGCCAGCAGTTTATTGGCGGGGGGGCTCGGCCAGCCCCAGCATTTT
CASSLLAGGLGQPQHF
>TRBD2|NA|TRBJ2-2|TRBV19
TGTGCCAGTAGTATATCCCGAACTAGCGGGGCTCACACCGGGGAGCTGTTTTTT
CASSISRTSGAHTGELFF
>NA|NA|TRBJ2-1|TRBV11-2
TGTGCCACCGGGAGACCGGGTTCTGTGCTAGGCTCCTACAATGAGCAGTTCTTC
CATGRPGSVLGSYNEQFF
>NA|NA|TRBJ2-1|TRBV28
TGTGCCAGCAGTCGCCACGGACAGACGTACAATGAGCAGTTCTTC
CASSRHGQTYNEQFF
>TRBD2|NA|TRBJ2-1|TRBV5-5
TGTGCCAGCAGGAGCGGACTAGCGGGATTCCGTAGCTCCTACAATGAGCAGTTCTTC
CASRSGLAGFRSSYNEQFF
>NA|NA|TRBJ2-1|TRBV6-1
TGTGCCAGCAGGCCCTTACTAGGGGGGGGCAATGAGCAGTTCTTC
CASRPLLGGGNEQFF
>NA|NA|TRBJ2-2|TRBV13
TGTGCCAGCAGTCGGGACATCTTACCCTCCGGGGAGCTGTTTTTT
CASSRDILPSGELFF
>TRBD2|few|TRBJ2-3|TRBV20-1
TGCAGTGCCCCTACTAGCGGGGGGGAGTATTTT
CSAPTSGGEYF
>NA|few|TRBJ2-5|TRBV14
TGTGCCAGCAGCCAAGAAATGTTCCAGGGGACCCAGTACTTC
CASSQEMFQGTQYF
>TRBD1|NA|TRBJ1-2|TRBV28
TGTGCCAGCGACAGGGGGCGGGGCTACACCTTC
CASDRGRGYTF
>TRBD2|NA|TRBJ2-2|TRBV7-8
TGTGCCAGCAGCCCACTAGCGGACTACACCGGGGAGCTGTTTTTT
CASSPLADYTGELFF
>TRBD1|NA|TRBJ1-3|TRBV10-3
TGTGCCACCACAGGGGGCTCTGGAAACACCATATATTTT
CATTGGSGNTIYF
>TRBD1|NA|TRBJ2-1|TRBV7-2
TGTGCCAGCAGCTCAAGGACAGGGAATGAGCAGTTCTTC
CASSSRTGNEQFF
>NA|few|TRBJ1-2|TRBV14
TGTGCCAGCAGCCAAGATCGCGGGGGCGCGGGGGGCTACACCTTC
CASSQDRGGAGGYTF
>TRBD1|NA|TRBJ1-1|TRBV27
TGTGCCAGCAGTGCACCGACAGGGCGCAGCACTGAAGCTTTCTTT
CASSAPTGRSTEAFF
>NA|NA|TRBJ2-3|TRBV7-7
TGTGCTAGCAGTCGACGGGGTGGAGATACGCAGTATTTT
CASSRRGGDTQYF